Each of the 4 T cell receptor beta chains below was sequenced from the same sample in a study of cytomegalovirus exposure and HLA in healthy donors. PCR employed 60 Vbeta and 13 Jbeta primers. Profiling relied on immunoSEQ multiplex PCR, and the TCRdb table lists in-frame clones only, not all of them. Here the sample spans some 150,000 clones, roughly 85% being singletons. What was sequenced was PBMCs. The receptors stem from a male donor in good health and CMV-seronegative.

V usage is TRBV6-5 and J usage is TRBJ2-3, with 14 bases matching TRBD2. V lost 2 bases, J lost 3 bases, and 1 base stayed unmatched. Looked up from germline, CDR1 is MNHEY and CDR2 is SVGAGI. CDR3 length equals 16 residues. CDR3 in amino acids: CASSYGLAGGTDTQYF. CDR3 nucleotide sequence: TGTGCCAGCAGTTACGGACTAGCGGGAGGTACAGATACGCAGTATTTT.

The J gene is TRBJ2-7, the V gene TRBV11-2; 12 nucleotides line up with TRBD2. The CDR3 has 15 amino acids. Germline CDR1 SGHAT, CDR2 FQNNGV. V gave up 4 bases and J gave up 7 bases; unmatched junction bases: 8. CDR3 sequence: CASSSLAGGPGEQYF. The CDR3 region has the DNA TGTGCCAGCAGCTCCCTAGCGGGAGGGCCGGGAGAGCAGTACTTC.

CDR3 residues: CASSLDGSTEAFF. Written as DNA, the CDR3 is TGCGCCAGCAGCTTGGACGGGAGCACTGAAGCTTTCTTT. J is TRBJ1-1 and V is TRBV5-1; D gene uncertain. V shed 0 bases and J shed 4 bases, with 7 bases lying between them. This CDR3 region has 13 residues. Looked up from germline, CDR1 is SGHRS and CDR2 is YFSETQ.

This clone was picked up a small number of times. The chain has TRBV7-2 and TRBJ2-1, with 12 bases that match TRBD1. The trim removed 1 base at V and 7 bases at J, leaving 8 bases unmatched. Germline V lookup: CDR1 SGHTA, CDR2 FQGNSA. The CDR3 is 17 residues long. CDR3 protein: CASSLVGTGGARNEQFF. The CDR3 coding sequence is TGTGCCAGCAGCTTAGTCGGGACAGGGGGCGCTCGGAATGAGCAGTTCTTC.